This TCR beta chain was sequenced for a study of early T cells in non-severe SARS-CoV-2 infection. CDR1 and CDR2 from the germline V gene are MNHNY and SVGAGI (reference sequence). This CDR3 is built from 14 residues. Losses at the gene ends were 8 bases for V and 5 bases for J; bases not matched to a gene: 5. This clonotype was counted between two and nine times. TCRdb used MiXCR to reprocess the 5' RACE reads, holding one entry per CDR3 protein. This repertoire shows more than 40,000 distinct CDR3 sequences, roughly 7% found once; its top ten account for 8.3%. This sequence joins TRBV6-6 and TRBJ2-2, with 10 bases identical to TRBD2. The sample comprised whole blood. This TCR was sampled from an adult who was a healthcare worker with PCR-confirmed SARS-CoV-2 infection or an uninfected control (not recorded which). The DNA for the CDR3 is TGTGCCAGCTTAGCGGGGGGCTGGACCGGGGAGCTGTTTTTT. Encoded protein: CASLAGGWTGELFF.